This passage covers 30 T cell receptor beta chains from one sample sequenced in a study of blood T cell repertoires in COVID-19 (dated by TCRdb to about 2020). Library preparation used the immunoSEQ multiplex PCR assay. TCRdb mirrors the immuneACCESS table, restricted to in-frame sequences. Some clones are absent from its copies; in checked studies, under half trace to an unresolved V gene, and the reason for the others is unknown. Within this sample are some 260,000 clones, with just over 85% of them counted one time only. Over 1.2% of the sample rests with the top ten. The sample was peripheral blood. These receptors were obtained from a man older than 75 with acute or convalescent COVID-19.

CDR3 region: CASSLGPSGVNNEQFF. The CDR3 nucleotides are TGTGCCAGCAGCTTGGGACCTAGCGGAGTTAACAATGAGCAGTTCTTC. This chain connects TRBV7-2 to TRBJ2-1; 7 bases agree with TRBD2. V lost 3 bases, J lost 5 bases, and 10 bases stayed unmatched. Germline V lookup: CDR1 SGHTA, CDR2 FQGNSA. The CDR3 is 16 residues long.

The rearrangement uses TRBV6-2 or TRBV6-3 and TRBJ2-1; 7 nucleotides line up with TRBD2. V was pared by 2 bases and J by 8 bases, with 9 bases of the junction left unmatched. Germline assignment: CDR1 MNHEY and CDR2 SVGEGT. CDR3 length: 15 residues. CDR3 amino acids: CASSYDRIAGYEQFF. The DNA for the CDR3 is TGTGCCAGCAGTTACGATAGAATAGCGGGTTATGAGCAGTTCTTC.

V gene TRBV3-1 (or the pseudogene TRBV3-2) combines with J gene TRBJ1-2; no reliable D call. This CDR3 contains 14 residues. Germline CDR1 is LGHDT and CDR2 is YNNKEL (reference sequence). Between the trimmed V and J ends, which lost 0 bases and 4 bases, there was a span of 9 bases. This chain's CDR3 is CASSQDGRLYGYTF. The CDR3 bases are TGTGCCAGCAGCCAAGATGGCAGGCTCTATGGCTACACCTTC.

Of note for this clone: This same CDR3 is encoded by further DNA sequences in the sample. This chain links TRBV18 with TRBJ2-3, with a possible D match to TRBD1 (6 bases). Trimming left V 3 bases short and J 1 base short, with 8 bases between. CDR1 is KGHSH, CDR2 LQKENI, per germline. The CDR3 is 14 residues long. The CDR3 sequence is CASSPRTGTDTQYF. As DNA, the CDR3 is TGTGCCAGCTCACCGCGGACAGGCACAGATACGCAGTATTTT.

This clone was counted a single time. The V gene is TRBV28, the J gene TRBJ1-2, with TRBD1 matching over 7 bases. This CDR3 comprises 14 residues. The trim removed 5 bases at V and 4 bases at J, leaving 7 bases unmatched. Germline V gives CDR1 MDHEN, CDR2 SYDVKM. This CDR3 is CASSPLDRSYGYTF. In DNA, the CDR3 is TGTGCCAGCAGTCCCCTGGACAGGTCCTATGGCTACACCTTC.

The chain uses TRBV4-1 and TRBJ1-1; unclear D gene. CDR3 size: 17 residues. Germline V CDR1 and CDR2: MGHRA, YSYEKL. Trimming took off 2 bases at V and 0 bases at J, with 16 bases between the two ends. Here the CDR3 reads CASSQLPSQRLNTEAFF. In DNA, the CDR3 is TGCGCCAGCAGCCAACTCCCTTCCCAACGGTTGAACACTGAAGCTTTCTTT.

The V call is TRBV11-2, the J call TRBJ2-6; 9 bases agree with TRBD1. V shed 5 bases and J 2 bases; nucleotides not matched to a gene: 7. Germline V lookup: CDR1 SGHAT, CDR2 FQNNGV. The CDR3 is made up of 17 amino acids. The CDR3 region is CASSQRTGAPGANVLTF. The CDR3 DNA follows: TGTGCCAGCAGCCAGCGGACAGGGGCACCTGGGGCCAACGTCCTGACTTTC.

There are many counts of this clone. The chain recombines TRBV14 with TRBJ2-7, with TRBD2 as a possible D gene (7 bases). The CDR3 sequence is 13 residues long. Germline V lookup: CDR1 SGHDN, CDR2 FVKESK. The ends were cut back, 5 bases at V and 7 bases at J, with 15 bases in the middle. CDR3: CASSLRGTQEQYF. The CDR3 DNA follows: TGTGCCAGCAGCTTGCGGGGGACACAAGAGCAGTACTTC.

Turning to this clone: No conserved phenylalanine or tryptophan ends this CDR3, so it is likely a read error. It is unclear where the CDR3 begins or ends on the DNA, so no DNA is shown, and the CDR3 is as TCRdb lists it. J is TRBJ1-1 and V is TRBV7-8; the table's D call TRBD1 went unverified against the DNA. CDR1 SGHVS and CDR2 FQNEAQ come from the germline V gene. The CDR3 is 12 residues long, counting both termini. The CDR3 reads CASSFNRGTKIM.

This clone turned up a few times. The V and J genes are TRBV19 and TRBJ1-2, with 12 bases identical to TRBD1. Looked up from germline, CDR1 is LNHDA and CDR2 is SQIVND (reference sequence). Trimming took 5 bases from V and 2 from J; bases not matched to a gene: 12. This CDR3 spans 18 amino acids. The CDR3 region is CASSANRDRGRRNYGYTF. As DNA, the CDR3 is TGTGCCAGTAGTGCCAACCGGGACAGGGGGCGAAGGAACTATGGCTACACCTTC. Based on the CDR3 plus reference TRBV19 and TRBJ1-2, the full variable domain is DGGITQSPKYLFRKEGQNVTLSCEQNLNHDAMYWYRQDPGQGLRLIYYSQIVNDFQKGDIAEGYSVSREKKESFPLTVTSAQKNPTAFYLCASSANRDRGRRNYGYTFGSGTRLTVV.

The CDR3 is CASSFGQNYGYTF. CDR3 coding DNA: TGCGCCAGCAGCTTCGGACAAAACTATGGCTACACCTTC. The chain recombines TRBV5-1 with TRBJ1-2; perhaps TRBD1 as D (5 bases). The V end was cut by 2 bases, the J end by 2 bases, with 7 bases between. The germline V gene encodes CDR1 SGHRS and CDR2 YFSETQ. This CDR3 has 13 amino acids.

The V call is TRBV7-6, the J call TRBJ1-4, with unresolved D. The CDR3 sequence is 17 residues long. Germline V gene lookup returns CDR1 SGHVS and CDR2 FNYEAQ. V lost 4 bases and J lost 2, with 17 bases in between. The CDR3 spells CASSSDNLLVTNEKLFF. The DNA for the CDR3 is TGTGCCAGCAGCTCCGACAACCTACTTGTGACTAATGAAAAACTGTTTTTT.

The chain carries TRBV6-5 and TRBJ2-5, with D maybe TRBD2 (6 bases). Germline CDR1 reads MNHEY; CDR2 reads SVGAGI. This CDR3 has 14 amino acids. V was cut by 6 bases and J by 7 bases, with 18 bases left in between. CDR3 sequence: CASSGLGLGGTQYF. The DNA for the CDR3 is TGTGCCAGCAGCGGGCTGGGGCTGGGAGGGACCCAGTACTTC.

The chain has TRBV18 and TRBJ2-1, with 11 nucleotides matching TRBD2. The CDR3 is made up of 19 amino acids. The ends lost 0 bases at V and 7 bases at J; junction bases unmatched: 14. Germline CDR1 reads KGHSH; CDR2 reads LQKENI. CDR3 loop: CASSPPLSGRALPGNEQFF. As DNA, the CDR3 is TGTGCCAGCTCACCACCCCTTAGCGGGAGGGCCCTCCCGGGAAATGAGCAGTTCTTC.

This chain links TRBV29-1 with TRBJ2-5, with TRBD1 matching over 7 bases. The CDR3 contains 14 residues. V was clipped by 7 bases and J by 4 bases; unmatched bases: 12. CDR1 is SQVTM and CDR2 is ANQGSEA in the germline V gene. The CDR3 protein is CSATSRTGGETQYF. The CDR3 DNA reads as TGCAGCGCTACGTCTAGGACAGGAGGAGAGACCCAGTACTTC.

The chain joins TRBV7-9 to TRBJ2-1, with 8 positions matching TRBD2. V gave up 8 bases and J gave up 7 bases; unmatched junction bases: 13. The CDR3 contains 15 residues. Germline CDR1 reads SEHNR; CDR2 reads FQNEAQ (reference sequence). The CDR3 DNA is TGTGCCAGCCGTGCCTTGGCGGGGGGCAGGAATGAGCAGTTCTTC. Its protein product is CASRALAGGRNEQFF.

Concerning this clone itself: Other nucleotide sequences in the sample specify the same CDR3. This CDR3 is CASSERTGSNYGYTF. The CDR3 DNA sequence: TGTGCCAGCTCAGAGCGGACAGGATCTAACTATGGCTACACCTTC. J is TRBJ1-2 and V is TRBV18; 7 bases line up with TRBD1. From germline, CDR1 is KGHSH and CDR2 LQKENI. The CDR3 is 15 residues long. After removal of 5 bases from V and 0 bases from J, the junction contained 6 bases not matched to a gene.

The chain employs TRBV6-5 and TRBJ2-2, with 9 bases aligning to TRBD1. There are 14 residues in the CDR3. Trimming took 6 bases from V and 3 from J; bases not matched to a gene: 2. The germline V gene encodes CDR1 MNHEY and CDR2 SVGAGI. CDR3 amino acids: CASRGQGYTGELFF. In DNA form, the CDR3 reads TGTGCCAGCAGGGGACAGGGTTACACCGGGGAGCTGTTTTTT.

The CDR3 DNA is TGTGCCAGCAGCTTCCCAAGGCAGGGGATTATGGATACGCAGTATTTT. Translation gives CASSFPRQGIMDTQYF. The chain employs TRBV7-3 and TRBJ2-3; tentatively, D is TRBD1 (6 bases). The V end lost 3 bases, the J end lost 6 bases, and 19 bases lay between the germline ends. The CDR3 contains 16 residues. The V gene's germline CDR1 is SGHTA and CDR2 FQGTGA. The whole variable domain, filled in from reference TRBV7-3 and TRBJ2-3, reads GAGVSQTPSNKVTEKGKYVELRCDPISGHTALYWYRQSLGQGPEFLIYFQGTGAADDSGLPNDRFFAVRPEGSVSTLKIQRTERGDSAVYLCASSFPRQGIMDTQYFGPGTRLTVL.

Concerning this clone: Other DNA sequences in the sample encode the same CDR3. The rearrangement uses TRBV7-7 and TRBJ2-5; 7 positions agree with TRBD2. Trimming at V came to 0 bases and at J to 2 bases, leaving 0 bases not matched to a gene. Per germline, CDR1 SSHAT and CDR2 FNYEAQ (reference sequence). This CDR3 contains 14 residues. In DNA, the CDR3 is TGTGCCAGCAGCTTAGCGGGGGGGCAAGAGACCCAGTACTTC. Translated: CASSLAGGQETQYF.

The CDR3 DNA sequence: TGTGCCAGCAGCTCCCAAGGGGGAACCTCTGGAAACACCATATATTTT. It is translated as CASSSQGGTSGNTIYF. V gene TRBV7-3 combines with J gene TRBJ1-3; D might be TRBD1 (6 bases). The CDR3 runs to 16 residues. The ends were cut back, 4 bases at V and 0 bases at J, with 13 bases in the middle. The germline V gene encodes CDR1 SGHTA and CDR2 FQGTGA.

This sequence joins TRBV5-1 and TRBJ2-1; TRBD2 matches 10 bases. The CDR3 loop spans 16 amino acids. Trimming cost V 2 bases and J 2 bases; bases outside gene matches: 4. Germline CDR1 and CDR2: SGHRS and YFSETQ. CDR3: CASSFLAGGTYNEQFF. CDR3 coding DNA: TGCGCCAGCAGCTTCTTAGCGGGGGGCACCTACAATGAGCAGTTCTTC.

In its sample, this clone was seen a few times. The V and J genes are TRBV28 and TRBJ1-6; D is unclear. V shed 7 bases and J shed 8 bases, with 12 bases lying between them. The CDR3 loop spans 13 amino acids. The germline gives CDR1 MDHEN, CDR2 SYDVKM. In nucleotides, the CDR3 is TGTGCCAGCATCCGGCAGGCCCATTCACCCCTCCACTTT. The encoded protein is CASIRQAHSPLHF.

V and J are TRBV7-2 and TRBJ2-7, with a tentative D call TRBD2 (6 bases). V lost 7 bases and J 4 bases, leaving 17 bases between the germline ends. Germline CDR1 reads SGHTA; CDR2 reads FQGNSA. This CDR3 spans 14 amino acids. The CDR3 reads CASTFVGGSYEQYF. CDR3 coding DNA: TGTGCCAGCACCTTCGTGGGGGGTTCATACGAGCAGTACTTC.

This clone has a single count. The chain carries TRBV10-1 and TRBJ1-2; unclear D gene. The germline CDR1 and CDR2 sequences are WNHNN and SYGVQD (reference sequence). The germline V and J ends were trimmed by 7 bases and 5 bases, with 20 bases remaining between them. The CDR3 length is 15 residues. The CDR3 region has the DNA TGCGCCAGCACCCACCGGGTTGGTGTCATATATGGCTACACCTTC. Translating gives CASTHRVGVIYGYTF.

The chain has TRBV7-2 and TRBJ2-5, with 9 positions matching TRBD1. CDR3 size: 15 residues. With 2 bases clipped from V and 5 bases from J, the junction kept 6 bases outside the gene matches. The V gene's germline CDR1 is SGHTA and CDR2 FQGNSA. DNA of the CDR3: TGTGCCAGCAGCTTACCCACAGGGGGCACGGAGACCCAGTACTTC. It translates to CASSLPTGGTETQYF.

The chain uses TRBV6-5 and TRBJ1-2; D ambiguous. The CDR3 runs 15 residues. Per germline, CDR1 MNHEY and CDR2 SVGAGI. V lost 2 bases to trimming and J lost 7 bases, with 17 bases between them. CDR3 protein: CASSYETGLVGGYTF. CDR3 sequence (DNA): TGTGCCAGCAGTTACGAGACGGGTTTGGTTGGTGGCTACACCTTC.

CDR3: CSASGEYGYTF. The CDR3 DNA reads TGCAGTGCTAGTGGCGAGTATGGCTACACCTTC. V is TRBV20-1 and J is TRBJ1-2; D unresolved. Trimming stripped 3 bases from V and 5 bases from J, with 7 bases between. Germline CDR1 is DFQATT and CDR2 is SNEGSKA (reference sequence). The length of the CDR3 is 11 residues.

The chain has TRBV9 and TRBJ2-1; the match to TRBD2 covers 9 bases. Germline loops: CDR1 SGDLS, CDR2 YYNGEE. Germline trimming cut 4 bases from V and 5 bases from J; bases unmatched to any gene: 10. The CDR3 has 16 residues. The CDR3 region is CASSLIAGAVNNEQFF. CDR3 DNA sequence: TGTGCCAGCAGCCTCATAGCGGGGGCCGTTAACAATGAGCAGTTCTTC.

This chain's CDR3 is CASSSPGRTNYGYTF. The CDR3 DNA reads TGTGCCAGCAGTTCACCCGGGAGGACTAACTATGGCTACACCTTC. The V call is TRBV28, the J call TRBJ1-2; D call uncertain. The CDR3 consists of 15 residues. V lost 4 bases and J lost 0, with 12 bases in between. From germline, CDR1 is MDHEN and CDR2 SYDVKM.